These 2 T cell receptor beta chains share one sample of origin, sequenced in a study of shared clonotypes between healthy human individuals. CD45RO-negative, CCR7-selected cells formed the naive CD8 fraction, which excluded terminally differentiated effector memory CD45RA+ cells. Measured with immunoSEQ multiplex PCR; TCRdb has only the in-frame clones, and not every one. The table has about 1.9 million clones, 93% seen once. Sequencing was performed on naive CD8+ T cells from PBMCs. These receptors were collected from a man younger than 35 in good health. Some clones in this sample may be carry-over from other donors' samples.

V and J are TRBV19 and TRBJ2-3, with TRBD1 identical over 7 bases. Germline loops: CDR1 LNHDA, CDR2 SQIVND (reference sequence). The CDR3 runs to 16 residues. V lost 1 base, J lost 4 bases, and 8 bases stayed unmatched. CDR3: CASSIVSTGMADTQYF. DNA for the CDR3: TGTGCCAGTAGTATAGTGTCGACAGGGATGGCAGATACGCAGTATTTT. Supplemented by reference TRBV19 and TRBJ2-3, the full variable domain reads DGGITQSPKYLFRKEGQNVTLSCEQNLNHDAMYWYRQDPGQGLRLIYYSQIVNDFQKGDIAEGYSVSREKKESFPLTVTSAQKNPTAFYLCASSIVSTGMADTQYFGPGTRLTVL.

The genes are TRBV2 and TRBJ2-7, with D hard to call. The V gene lost 4 bases and the J gene lost 0 bases, with 10 bases spanning the gap. The germline V gene encodes CDR1 SNHLY and CDR2 FYNNEI. The CDR3 contains 14 residues. The CDR3 reads CASSGPRTSYEQYF. CDR3 nucleotide sequence: TGTGCCAGCAGTGGACCCAGAACCTCCTACGAGCAGTACTTC.